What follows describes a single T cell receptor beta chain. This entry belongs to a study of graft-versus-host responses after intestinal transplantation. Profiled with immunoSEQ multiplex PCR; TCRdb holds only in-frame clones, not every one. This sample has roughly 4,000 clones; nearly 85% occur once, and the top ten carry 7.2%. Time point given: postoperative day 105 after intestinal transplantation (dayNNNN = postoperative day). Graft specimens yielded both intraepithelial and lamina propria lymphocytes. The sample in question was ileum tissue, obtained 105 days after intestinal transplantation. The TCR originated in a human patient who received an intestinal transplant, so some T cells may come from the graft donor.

The CDR3 loop reads CAISEWGGGQPQHF. The CDR3 DNA sequence: TGTGCCATCAGTGAATGGGGGGGAGGGCAGCCCCAGCATTTT. The V gene is TRBV10-3, the J gene TRBJ1-5; a weak D match, TRBD1 (5 bases). Trimming stripped 3 bases from V and 7 bases from J, with 13 bases between. Germline V gene sequence: CDR1 ENHRY, CDR2 SYGVKD. The CDR3 contains 14 residues.